Sequencing of this TCR beta chain was carried out in a study of beta chain features in type 1 diabetes. In the study overall: The number of sorted cells examined across all samples was roughly 100,000,000.

This clone was observed a handful of times. Its antigen is currently unknown. Study-wide results and limits: The naive, central memory and Treg TCRB repertoires showed an apparent similarity that was greater among patients than among healthy donors. Patients with Type 1 diabetes showed moderately but significantly shorter TCRB CDR3s in all four CD4+ subsets.

The V gene's germline CDR1 is SGHTA and CDR2 FQGTGA. The CDR3 sequence is 13 residues long. The junction had 5 bases not matched to a gene; V was cut back by 5 bases and J by 5 bases. It was one heparinised blood draw, averaging about 110 mL, that each donor gave. Investigators reverse transcribed all isolated RNA, so they sequenced expressed TCRB transcripts. Measured with immunoSEQ multiplex PCR; TCRdb has only the in-frame clones, and not every one. Of about 220,000 clones in the sample, 9.5% to 13% are singletons; the top ten hold 1% to 1.5%. The sample taken for sequencing was central memory CD4+ T cells from blood. The clonotype comes from a man in his late teens or twenties in good health. This sequence joins TRBV7-3 and TRBJ1-1; 7 bases are shared with TRBD1. CDR3 in DNA: TGTGCCAGCAGCGGACAGGAGGGAACTGAAGCTTTCTTT. Translation gives CASSGQEGTEAFF.